A single sample gave rise to the 24 T cell receptor beta chains below, sequenced in a study of Tregs in tolerant kidney transplant recipients. Profiled with immunoSEQ multiplex PCR; TCRdb holds only in-frame clones, not every one. The data contain over 50,000 clones, around 80% of them seen just once; the ten biggest clones take up more than 4.5%. Sequenced sample: CD4+ T cells from blood. The receptors originated from a human donor in good health.

This clone was seen once. This rearrangement joins TRBV2 to TRBJ2-7, with 11 bases matching TRBD2. The CDR3 covers 15 residues. The germline gives CDR1 SNHLY, CDR2 FYNNEI. V was clipped by 5 bases and J by 6 bases; unmatched bases: 9. CDR3 sequence: CASSSTLLAGVEQYF. CDR3 DNA sequence: TGTGCCAGCAGTTCAACTCTACTAGCGGGAGTCGAGCAGTACTTC.

This clone was seen a handful of times. The chain has TRBV11-1 and TRBJ2-3; D tentatively reads TRBD1 or TRBD2 (5 bases each). Trimming shortened V by 3 bases and J by 6 bases, and 19 bases separated the two germline ends. The CDR3 spans 16 residues. Germline V gene lookup returns CDR1 SGHAT and CDR2 FQDESV (reference sequence). CDR3 region: CASSLSPNPEGDTQYF. CDR3 sequence (DNA): TGTGCCAGCAGCTTGTCGCCCAATCCAGAGGGGGATACGCAGTATTTT.

The chain's CDR3 is CASSLAGQGEAFF. In DNA form, the CDR3 reads TGTGCCAGCAGCTTAGCGGGACAGGGTGAAGCTTTCTTT. The V and J genes are TRBV7-9 and TRBJ1-1, with 9 nucleotides matching TRBD1. Trimming cost V 0 bases and J 7 bases; bases outside gene matches: 0. The CDR3 runs to 13 residues. Germline V gene lookup returns CDR1 SEHNR and CDR2 FQNEAQ (reference sequence).

The CDR3 DNA sequence: TGCGCCAGCAGCTTGTTCCGACTACAGGGAGTAGGGTTGAACACTGAAGCTTTCTTT. This translates into CASSLFRLQGVGLNTEAFF. V is TRBV5-1 and J is TRBJ1-1, with D tentatively TRBD1 (6 bases). The germline V and J ends were trimmed by 1 base and 0 bases, with 22 bases remaining between them. Per the germline V gene, CDR1 is SGHRS and CDR2 is YFSETQ. The CDR3 runs 19 residues.

The chain has TRBV27 and TRBJ2-2; 9 nucleotides agree with TRBD2. This CDR3 contains 19 residues. V was pared by 2 bases and J by 5 bases, with 15 bases of the junction left unmatched. Per germline, CDR1 MNHEY and CDR2 SMNVEV (reference sequence). CDR3 DNA: TGTGCCAGCAGTTTACCCTCGGGTTGGCGGGAGGGCATAACCGGGGAGCTGTTTTTT. It is translated as CASSLPSGWREGITGELFF.

The rearrangement links TRBV2 to TRBJ1-6; TRBD1 might be the D (6 bases). This CDR3 has 13 residues. Germline values: CDR1 SNHLY, CDR2 FYNNEI. V was clipped by 6 bases and J by 10 bases, with 13 bases between them. This CDR3 is CASSRGAGSPLHF. Here the CDR3 DNA reads TGTGCCAGCAGCAGGGGCGCGGGATCACCCCTCCACTTT.

The chain has TRBV5-4 and TRBJ2-2; no clear D gene. V lost 4 bases to trimming and J lost 0 bases, with 4 bases between them. Germline V gene lookup returns CDR1 SGHNT and CDR2 YYREEE (reference sequence). This CDR3 is 13 amino acids long. This CDR3 is CASSPANTGELFF. CDR3 nucleotides: TGTGCCAGCAGCCCAGCGAACACCGGGGAGCTGTTTTTT.

The chain employs TRBV18 and TRBJ1-3; TRBD1 is a possible D gene (5 bases). Trimming removed 6 bases from V and 0 bases from J, with 18 bases in between. The CDR3 is made up of 17 amino acids. The V gene's germline CDR1 is KGHSH and CDR2 LQKENI. The CDR3 protein is CASSPEKGRGSGNTIYF. The CDR3 DNA reads as TGTGCCAGCTCCCCGGAAAAGGGACGGGGCTCTGGAAACACCATATATTTT. Full variable domain (rest looked up from reference TRBV18 and TRBJ1-3): NAGVMQNPRHLVRRRGQEARLRCSPMKGHSHVYWYRQLPEEGLKFMVYLQKENIIDESGMPKERFSAEFPKEGPSILRIQQVVRGDSAAYFCASSPEKGRGSGNTIYFGEGSWLTVV.

The chain uses TRBV6-5 and TRBJ2-3, with 11 bases lining up with TRBD2. Trimming took 4 bases from V and 10 from J; bases not matched to a gene: 7. This CDR3 contains 14 residues. In germline, CDR1 is MNHEY, CDR2 SVGAGI. The DNA for the CDR3 is TGTGCCAGCAGTTCTAGCGGGGGGTTTCAGGCGCAGTATTTT. Translation gives CASSSSGGFQAQYF.

V and J are TRBV9 and TRBJ2-5; D may be TRBD2 (6 bases). V lost 0 bases, J lost 1 base, and 13 bases lay in between. Germline CDR1 and CDR2: SGDLS and YYNGEE. The CDR3 extends over 16 amino acids. CDR3 sequence reads: CASSVVADPTQETQYF. The CDR3 nucleotides read TGTGCCAGCAGCGTAGTAGCGGACCCAACCCAAGAGACCCAGTACTTC.

This sequence joins TRBV29-1 and TRBJ2-3, with D perhaps TRBD2 (6 bases). Trimming cost V 6 bases and J 3 bases, with 16 bases left between them. CDR1 SQVTM and CDR2 ANQGSEA come from the germline V gene. The CDR3 totals 14 residues. The CDR3 loop reads CSVKGSGRTDTQYF. Written as DNA, the CDR3 is TGCAGCGTAAAGGGCTCAGGGAGGACAGATACGCAGTATTTT.

V is TRBV9 and J is TRBJ1-2, with TRBD1 matching 7 bases. V shed 4 bases and J 8 bases; nucleotides not matched to a gene: 14. The germline V gene encodes CDR1 SGDLS and CDR2 YYNGEE. This CDR3 region has 15 residues. CDR3 bases: TGTGCCAGCAGCCTAACAGGGGCAGGGAAGTACGGCTACACCTTC. Amino acid sequence: CASSLTGAGKYGYTF. Together with reference TRBV9 and TRBJ1-2, the CDR3 gives the full variable domain: DSGVTQTPKHLITATGQRVTLRCSPRSGDLSVYWYQQSLDQGLQFLIQYYNGEERAKGNILERFSAQQFPDLHSELNLSSLELGDSALYFCASSLTGAGKYGYTFGSGTRLTVV.

The rearrangement links TRBV10-3 to TRBJ1-2; D not resolved. Germline V lookup: CDR1 ENHRY, CDR2 SYGVKD. This CDR3 region has 15 residues. V lost 0 bases, J lost 8 bases, and 16 bases lay in between. The CDR3 nucleotides read TGTGCCATCAGTGAGTCCCCAATTCGTCAGAGGGGCTACACCTTC. This sequence encodes CAISESPIRQRGYTF.

This clone was seen only once. The chain couples TRBV28 to TRBJ2-5; 8 positions agree with TRBD1. The germline V gene encodes CDR1 MDHEN and CDR2 SYDVKM. After removal of 8 bases from V and 5 bases from J, the junction contained 10 bases not matched to a gene. There are 14 residues in the CDR3. DNA of the CDR3: TGTGCCAGCGCCACCCCCAGGGGGCTGGAGACCCAGTACTTC. Its protein is CASATPRGLETQYF.

This rearrangement joins TRBV15 to TRBJ1-5; D might be TRBD1 (6 bases). The V and J ends lost 0 bases and 7 bases respectively, with 13 bases between them. The CDR3 runs 15 residues. The germline V gene has CDR1 LNHNV and CDR2 YYDKDF (reference sequence). CDR3 sequence reads: CATSRDSRGIQPQHF. The CDR3 DNA reads TGTGCCACCAGCAGAGATTCGAGGGGGATCCAGCCCCAGCATTTT.

This clone has just a few counts. The gene calls are TRBV14 and TRBJ2-5, with D possibly called TRBD1 or TRBD2 (6 bases each). Trimming took 4 bases from V and 6 from J, leaving 12 bases between them. This CDR3 spans 13 amino acids. The V gene's germline CDR1 is SGHDN and CDR2 FVKESK. CDR3 DNA: TGTGCCAGCAGCCCGGGGGCGGTGAAGACCCAGTACTTC. Translating gives CASSPGAVKTQYF.

This clone was found a few times. The rearrangement uses TRBV29-1 and TRBJ1-1, with a tentative D call TRBD1 (5 bases). Per the germline V gene, CDR1 is SQVTM and CDR2 is ANQGSEA. The CDR3 loop spans 11 amino acids. Trimming took 6 bases from V and 7 from J, leaving 12 bases between them. The chain's CDR3 is CSVGRGYEAFF. The CDR3 DNA is TGCAGCGTGGGGAGGGGTTATGAAGCTTTCTTT.

The rearrangement joins TRBV5-6 to TRBJ2-3; TRBD2 matches at 9 bases. Losses at the gene ends were 0 bases for V and 6 bases for J; bases not matched to a gene: 8. Germline V gene lookup returns CDR1 SGHDT and CDR2 YYEEEE. CDR3 length: 16 amino acids. CDR3 DNA: TGTGCCAGCAGCTTGGGGGGCGGGAGGGCCTCCGATACGCAGTATTTT. This translates into CASSLGGGRASDTQYF.

V usage is TRBV4-2 and J usage is TRBJ2-2, with D perhaps being TRBD1 or TRBD2 (5 bases each). The germline V gene has CDR1 LGHNA and CDR2 YNFKEQ. V was cut by 1 base and J by 5 bases, with 17 bases left in between. The CDR3 is 17 residues long. The CDR3 nucleotides are TGTGCCAGCAGCCAAGCGGGCGTGACGGGACGGACCGGGGAGCTGTTTTTT. This sequence encodes CASSQAGVTGRTGELFF.

The rearrangement joins TRBV9 to TRBJ2-2; D might be TRBD1 or TRBD2, each matching 6 bases. This CDR3 spans 16 amino acids. Trimming cost V 4 bases and J 0 bases, with 13 bases left between them. Germline values: CDR1 SGDLS, CDR2 YYNGEE. CDR3 protein: CASSSQGRPNTGELFF. The CDR3 DNA reads TGTGCCAGCAGCTCCCAGGGGAGGCCGAACACCGGGGAGCTGTTTTTT.

A few counts support this clone. V usage is TRBV21-1 and J usage is TRBJ1-3. TRBV21-1 is an annotated pseudogene. This CDR3 has 11 amino acids. The CDR3 bases are TGTGCCAATCCCTCTGGAAACACCATATATTTT. This encodes CANPSGNTIYF.

This clone has just a few counts. The rearrangement uses TRBV5-4 and TRBJ2-2; D call uncertain. This CDR3 contains 12 residues. Germline CDR1 SGHNT, CDR2 YYREEE (reference sequence). V was cut by 7 bases and J by 3 bases, with 7 bases left in between. The CDR3 loop reads CASAPDTGELFF. The CDR3 region has the DNA TGTGCCAGCGCCCCCGACACCGGGGAGCTGTTTTTT.

This clone appeared a few times. The chain is built from TRBV4-1 and TRBJ2-3; 13 positions match TRBD2. The V gene end was trimmed by 2 bases and the J gene end by 1 base; junction bases not matched to a gene: 3. CDR3 length: 17 amino acids. The germline V gene has CDR1 MGHRA and CDR2 YSYEKL. CDR3 sequence reads: CASSQPTSGGRTDTQYF. The CDR3 bases are TGCGCCAGCAGCCAACCGACTAGCGGGGGGCGCACAGATACGCAGTATTTT.

V is TRBV11-3 and J is TRBJ2-1; TRBD2 matches at 8 bases. The CDR3 runs to 17 residues. Trimming took 2 bases from V and 4 from J; bases not matched to a gene: 10. Germline values: CDR1 SGHNT, CDR2 YENEEA. The CDR3 nucleotides are TGTGCCAGCAGCTTAACCCGGACTAGCCAACCTTACAATGAGCAGTTCTTC. Translated: CASSLTRTSQPYNEQFF.